The clone carrying this T cell receptor beta chain came up a few times. As yet, its antigen is unknown. This entry belongs to a study of T cells in Graves' hyperthyroidism and ophthalmopathy. The overall study: Peripheral blood collection took place at initial diagnosis, before any treatment. Broader study findings: In the blood, most expanded thyroid clonotypes above 0.001 appeared as well.

The investigators amplified TCR beta CDR3 regions from RNA transcripts. Primed by the HTBI set, a first-round RT-PCR was run on the TCR CDR3. TCRdb recomputed calls from the multiplex PCR reads with MiXCR, one row per CDR3 protein. The data contain about 500,000 distinct CDR3 sequences, roughly a sixth of them singletons. The study based diagnoses on clinical symptoms, serum thyroxine and TRAb, thyroid ultrasound and orbital computed tomography. Cells are PBMCs isolated from 10 ml of fresh blood. The receptor was derived from a woman in her 30s with Graves' ophthalmopathy. Material: blood.

In DNA, the CDR3 is TGCAGTGCTCTAGCGGACAACCTCTCCTACGAGCAGTACTTC. Protein: CSALADNLSYEQYF. This rearrangement joins TRBV20-1 to TRBJ2-7; 7 bases are a match to TRBD2. J was trimmed by 0 bases and V by 5 bases; bases with no gene match: 7. This CDR3 region has 14 residues. The germline V gene has CDR1 DFQATT and CDR2 SNEGSKA (reference sequence).